This entry is about one T cell receptor beta chain. Its antigen is not known. The source of the sample is a study of T cell repertoires in ileal Crohn's disease. Study-wide findings and caveats: The median delay to postoperative endoscopy was less than eight months. Every patient over 26.8% clonality showed endoscopic recurrence.

The CDR3 spans 15 residues. Germline V lookup: CDR1 LNHDA, CDR2 SQIVND (reference sequence). The junction had 5 bases not matched to a gene; V was cut back by 3 bases and J by 3 bases. Sequencing was performed with immunoSEQ multiplex PCR; in TCRdb, only in-frame clones are kept and a portion is missing. The sample has about 60,000 clones; 85% to 90% are singletons. Time point reported: neoterminal ileum biopsy at postoperative endoscopy, about 6 months after surgery. Input material: ileal tissue. The receptor was derived from an adult with Crohn's disease. The V and J genes are TRBV19 and TRBJ2-3, with TRBD2 matching 8 bases. The CDR3 loop is CASSMSGRGTDTQYF. The DNA of the CDR3 is TGTGCCAGTAGTATGAGCGGGAGAGGGACAGATACGCAGTATTTT.